This TCR beta chain is drawn from a study of monozygotic twins with cystic fibrosis (dated by TCRdb to about 2021). Describing the broader study: Around 2.8 micrograms of fragmented DNA went through around 15 PCR cycles to produce barcoded libraries. The study compared TCR beta repertoires within and between 16 monozygotic twin pairs with cystic fibrosis to assess genetic influence on V and J gene usage. The cohort comprised ten female and six male twin pairs aged roughly 2.0 to 40 years, median approximately 10 years, mostly children and adolescents. On the day of blood sampling, twins were ranked among approximately 990 cohort participants for weight-for-height and for FEVPerc (FEV1 disease centile). Data for three of the twin pairs had been reported previously in another context. Study-level results and caveats: No association turned up between shared CDR3 numbers and age, concordance or disease severity, and the cohort was small. Sharing of nucleotide-identical clonotypes was significantly greater within monozygotic CF twin pairs than between unrelated CF individuals (P = 0.000026, Mann-Whitney). V gene usage was most similar to the co-twin in 13 of 16 pairs, and J usage was most similar to the co-twin in 8 of 16 pairs, which suggests genetic constraints. Simpson clonality tended to be low (median about 0.009), which suggests a naive-dominated repertoire, although clonality was higher in the most severely affected patients.

Regarding this clone: What this receptor recognizes is not known. Base qualities are missing; no much larger clone stands one base away.

The CDR3 covers 15 residues, taking in both the cysteine and the phenylalanine. Only the CDR3 region is kept as DNA, spanning 45 bases read in frame from base 1. V loses 4 bases at its end and J loses 4 bases; junction bases beyond the gene matches: 9. CDR1 and CDR2 are drawn from the germline V gene: SGHDT, YYEEEE. The twin pairs came from the European Cystic Fibrosis Twin and Sibling Study Cohort, a cohort that recruited patients from some 150 CF clinics across 14 European countries. Zygosity and CFTR genotype were verified in-house, and zygosity was tested by multiplex PCR of nine short tandem repeat loci. Each twin gave a peripheral blood sample, and clinical parameters were documented on that same day of blood sampling. Genomic DNA was isolated from peripheral blood cells with phenol/chloroform and kept in TE buffer at 4 degrees C. TCR beta CDR3 regions were amplified by multiplex PCR using the immunoSEQ immune profiling system, following the manufacturer's instructions. Sequencing was performed on an Illumina NextSeq system. The study's processing was this. Sequence data were processed on the immunoSEQ Analyzer platform, and clonality was computed as the square root of Simpson's index of productive rearrangements. Jensen-Shannon distance served as the measure of similarity in V and J usage, while OLGA was used to compute CDR3 generation probabilities. Shared CDR3 sequences were searched against the immuneACCESS database (August 2020) and VDJdb (December 2020). The clones in this table, taken by TCRdb from immuneACCESS, are in-frame only. Not every clone is retained; where verified, under half of the shortfall comes from an unresolved V gene, and the cause of the rest is unknown. The D gene and trimming were derived from the DNA, and the V and J assignments and clone size from that table. This sample holds about 36,000 clones; 84% were observed only once. The biggest ten clones account for around 1.7% of the sample.

The rearrangement joined TRBV5-6 to TRBJ1-1, and 8 junction bases match TRBD1. The sequencing input was blood. The sequence was collected from a girl aged 2 to 9 with cystic fibrosis. The bases are TGTGCCAGCAGCCCTTTGGACAGGGAGCCCACTGAAGCTTTCTTT. It specifies CASSPLDREPTEAFF.